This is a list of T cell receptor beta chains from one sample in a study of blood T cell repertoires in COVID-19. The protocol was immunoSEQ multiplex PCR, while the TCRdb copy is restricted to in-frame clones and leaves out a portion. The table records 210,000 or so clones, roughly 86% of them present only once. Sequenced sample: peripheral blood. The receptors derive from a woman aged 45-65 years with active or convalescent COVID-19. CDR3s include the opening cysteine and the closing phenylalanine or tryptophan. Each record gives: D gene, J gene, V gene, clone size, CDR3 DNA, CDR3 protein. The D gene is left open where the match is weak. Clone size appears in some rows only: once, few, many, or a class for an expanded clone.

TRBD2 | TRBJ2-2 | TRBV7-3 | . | TGTGCCAGCAGCTTAATAGCGGGAGGGCCCTACGGGGAGCTGTTTTTT | CASSLIAGGPYGELFF
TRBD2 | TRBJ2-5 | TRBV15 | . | TGTGCCACCAGCAGAGTAGCGGGAGCGACAGAGACCCAGTACTTC | CATSRVAGATETQYF
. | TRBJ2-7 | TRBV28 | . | TGTGCCAGCAGTTTCGCTAGATCGAGGTACGAGCAGTACTTC | CASSFARSRYEQYF
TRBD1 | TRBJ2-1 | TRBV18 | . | TGTGCCAGCTCACCAGCAGGGGGCGCGAACAATGAGCAGTTCTTC | CASSPAGGANNEQFF
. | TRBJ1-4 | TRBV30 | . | TGTGCCTGGAGTGTAAGGCAGGGGAATATCGGTGCAACTAATGAAAAACTGTTTTTT | CAWSVRQGNIGATNEKLFF
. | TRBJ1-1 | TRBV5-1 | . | TGCGCCAGCAGCGCGGGGATGAACACTGAAGCTTTCTTT | CASSAGMNTEAFF
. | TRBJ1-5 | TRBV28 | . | TGTGCCAGCAGTTTTTCCGCGTATAGCAATCAGCCCCAGCATTTT | CASSFSAYSNQPQHF
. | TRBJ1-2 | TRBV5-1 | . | TGCGCCAGCAGCTTGGACGGCTATGGCTACACCTTC | CASSLDGYGYTF
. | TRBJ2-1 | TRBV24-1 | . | TGTGCCACCAGTGAGCGTCGGGAAAGCTCCTACAATGAGCAGTTCTTC | CATSERRESSYNEQFF
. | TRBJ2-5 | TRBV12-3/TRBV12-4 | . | TGTGCCAGCAGTTCAGGGGAGACCCAGTACTTC | CASSSGETQYF
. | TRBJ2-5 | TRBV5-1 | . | TGCGCCAGCAGGCAAGACAACTGGGAGACCCAGTACTTC | CASRQDNWETQYF
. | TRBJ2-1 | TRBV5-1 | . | TGCGCCAGCCCTGGGCTGGAATGGCAGTTCTTC | CASPGLEWQFF
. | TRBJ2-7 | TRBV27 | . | TGTGCCAGCAGCATCAACGCCCGGGGTCGAGATTACGAGCAGTACTTC | CASSINARGRDYEQYF
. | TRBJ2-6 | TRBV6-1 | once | TGTGCCAGCAGTGAGCGGTACTCTGGGGCCAACGTCCTGACTTTC | CASSERYSGANVLTF
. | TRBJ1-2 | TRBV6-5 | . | TGTGCCAGCAGTTACTCGATGTCCCGGAACTATGGCTACACCTTC | CASSYSMSRNYGYTF
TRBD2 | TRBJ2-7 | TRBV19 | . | TGTGCCAGTAGTCGGCCCGGGACTAGCCGCTCCGAGCAGTACTTC | CASSRPGTSRSEQYF
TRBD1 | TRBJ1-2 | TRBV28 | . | TGTGCCAGCATTCTAACAGGGGGCAGAGGCTACACCTTC | CASILTGGRGYTF
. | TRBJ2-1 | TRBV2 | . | TGTGCCAGCAGTGAAGACAGGGATGAGCAGTTCTTC | CASSEDRDEQFF
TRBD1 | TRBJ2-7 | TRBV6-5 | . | TGTGCCAGCCAAGACAGGGGAGTTGGCGAGCAGTACTTC | CASQDRGVGEQYF
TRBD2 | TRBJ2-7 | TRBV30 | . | TGTGCCTGGGGGCCGGGCGGGAGGACCGAGCAGTACTTC | CAWGPGGRTEQYF
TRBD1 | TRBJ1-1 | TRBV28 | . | TGTGCCAGCAGTCCCCGGGGACAGCTTGAGAACACTGAAGCTTTCTTT | CASSPRGQLENTEAFF
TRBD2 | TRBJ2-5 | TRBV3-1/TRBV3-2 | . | TGTGCCAGCAGCCAATTTGGACTAGCGGGACAAGAGACCCAGTACTTC | CASSQFGLAGQETQYF
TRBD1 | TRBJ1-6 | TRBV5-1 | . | TGCGCCAGCAGCTTTTCGGGACAGGATAATTCACCCCTCCACTTT | CASSFSGQDNSPLHF
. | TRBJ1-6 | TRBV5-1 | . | TGCGCCAGCAGCTTGGATCCGGGGTCGGATTCACCCCTCCACTTT | CASSLDPGSDSPLHF
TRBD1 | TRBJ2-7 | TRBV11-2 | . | TGTGCCAGCAGCCTTTACAGGGGTTCCTACGAGCAGTACTTC | CASSLYRGSYEQYF
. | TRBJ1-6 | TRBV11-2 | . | TGTGCCAGCAGCTTAAACCGCGGTTCACCCCTCCACTTT | CASSLNRGSPLHF
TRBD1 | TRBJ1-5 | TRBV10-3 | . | TGTGCCATCAGGCTGGACAGGGATCAGCCCCAGCATTTT | CAIRLDRDQPQHF
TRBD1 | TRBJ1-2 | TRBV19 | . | TGTGCCAGTACCCCGGACAGGGACTATGGCTACACCTTC | CASTPDRDYGYTF
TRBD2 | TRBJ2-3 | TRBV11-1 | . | TGTGCCAGCAGCTTCTTGGCTAGCGGGGGTACAGATACGCAGTATTTT | CASSFLASGGTDTQYF
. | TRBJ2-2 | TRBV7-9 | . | TGTGCCAGCACCTCCGGGGTTACCGGGGAGCTGTTTTTT | CASTSGVTGELFF
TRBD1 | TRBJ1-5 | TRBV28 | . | TGTGCCAGCAGTTTGGGACAGCTATTAAGCAATCAGCCCCAGCATTTT | CASSLGQLLSNQPQHF
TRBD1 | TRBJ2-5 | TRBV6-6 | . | TGTGCCAGCAGGAAGTTAACAGGGGGCCAAGAGACCCAGTACTTC | CASRKLTGGQETQYF
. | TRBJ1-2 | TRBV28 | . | TGTGCCAGCTCGGTGGGGGGGACGGGTGGCTACACCTTC | CASSVGGTGGYTF
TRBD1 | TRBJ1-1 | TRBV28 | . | TGTGCCAGCAGTACTCCGGGACAGTACACTGAAGCTTTCTTT | CASSTPGQYTEAFF
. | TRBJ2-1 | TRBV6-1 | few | TGTGCCAGCAGTGAAGCCCGGCGGGAGCAGTTCTTC | CASSEARREQFF
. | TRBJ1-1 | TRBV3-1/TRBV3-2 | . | TGTGCCAGCAGCCGTCGCGAGGGGGTGAACACTGAAGCTTTCTTT | CASSRREGVNTEAFF
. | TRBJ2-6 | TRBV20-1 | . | TGCAGTGCTAGTCAATCTGGGGCCAACGTCCTGACTTTC | CSASQSGANVLTF
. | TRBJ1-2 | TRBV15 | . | TGTGCCACCAGCCGTGGACGAGAAGCAGGGTTCGGCTACACCTTC | CATSRGREAGFGYTF
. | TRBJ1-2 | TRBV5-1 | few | TGCGCCAGCAGCTTGGCCGGTAGGCGGGGGGATGGCTACACCTTC | CASSLAGRRGDGYTF
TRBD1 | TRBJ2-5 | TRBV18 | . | TGTGCCAGCTCACCAATTGAGGGGACAGGGAATTGGGAGACCCAGTACTTC | CASSPIEGTGNWETQYF
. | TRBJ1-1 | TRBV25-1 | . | TGTGCCAGCAGTGAATTCCGGGGGGTGAACACTGAAGCTTTCTTT | CASSEFRGVNTEAFF
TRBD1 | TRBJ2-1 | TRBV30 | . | TGTGCCTGGAGTCCGGACAGGGGTAAAGTGAGGCCGAGCTCCTACAATGAGCAGTTCTTC | CAWSPDRGKVRPSSYNEQFF